The rows below give T cell receptor beta chains drawn from one sample of a study of blood T cell repertoires in COVID-19. Data came from immunoSEQ multiplex PCR; TCRdb stores just in-frame clones and leaves some out. This table holds 250,000 to 350,000 clones, 88% found once. The sample was PBMCs or T cells enriched from blood (not recorded which). These TCRs come from a young woman who had recovered from COVID-19. Each CDR3 is given with its conserved first and last residue. A D gene is named only where the DNA matches it firmly. Where a row states a size, it is once, few, many or the class of an expanded clone; other rows omit it.

>-|TRBV19|-|TRBJ2-5
TGTGCCAGTAGTACCCCTGACAGTCAAGAGACCCAGTACTTC
CASSTPDSQETQYF
>TRBD1|TRBV5-6|-|TRBJ2-5
TGTGCCAGCAGCGAATTCCGCGGGACAGGGGAAGAGACCCAGTACTTC
CASSEFRGTGEETQYF
>-|TRBV29-1|-|TRBJ1-1
TGCAGCGTTGCAGGGTATCCTGAAGCTTTCTTT
CSVAGYPEAFF
>-|TRBV4-3|-|TRBJ1-5
TGCGCCAGCAGCCAAGTTCCGGGGGGCTATCAGCCCCAGCATTTT
CASSQVPGGYQPQHF
>-|TRBV6-1|once|TRBJ2-2
TGTGCCAGCAGTGAAGTTTCGGACTCCGAGCTGTTTTTT
CASSEVSDSELFF
>TRBD1|TRBV4-3|-|TRBJ2-7
TGCGCCAGCAGCCAAGGATATCGGACAGGGAGCTACGAGCAGTACTTC
CASSQGYRTGSYEQYF
>TRBD1|TRBV6-5|-|TRBJ2-7
TGTGCCAGCAGAGAGGACAGGGGAATATACGAGCAGTACTTC
CASREDRGIYEQYF
>-|TRBV5-5|-|TRBJ1-1
TGTGCCAGCAGCTTGTATATAGACACTGAAGCTTTCTTT
CASSLYIDTEAFF
>-|TRBV5-4|once|TRBJ1-1
TGTGCCAGCAGCTTCAGGGGTGGGAACACTGAAGCTTTCTTT
CASSFRGGNTEAFF
>TRBD1|TRBV5-1|-|TRBJ1-2
TGCGCCAGCAGCTTGGAGCCAGGGGGCTGGTTAGCTAACTATGGCTACACCTTC
CASSLEPGGWLANYGYTF
>-|TRBV6-6|-|TRBJ2-4
TGTGCCAGCAGTTATTACCGGGATTTAGCCAAAAACATTCAGTACTTC
CASSYYRDLAKNIQYF